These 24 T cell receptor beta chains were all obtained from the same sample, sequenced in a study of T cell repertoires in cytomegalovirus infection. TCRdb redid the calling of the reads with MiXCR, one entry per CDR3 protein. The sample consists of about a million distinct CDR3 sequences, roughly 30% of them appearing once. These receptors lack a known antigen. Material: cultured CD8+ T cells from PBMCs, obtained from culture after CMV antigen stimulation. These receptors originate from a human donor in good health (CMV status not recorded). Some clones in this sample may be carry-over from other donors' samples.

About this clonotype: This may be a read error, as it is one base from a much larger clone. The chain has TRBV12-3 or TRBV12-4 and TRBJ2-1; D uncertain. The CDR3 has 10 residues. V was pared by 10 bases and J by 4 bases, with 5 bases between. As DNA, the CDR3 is TGTGCCACCGGATACAATGAGCAGTTCTTC. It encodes CATGYNEQFF.

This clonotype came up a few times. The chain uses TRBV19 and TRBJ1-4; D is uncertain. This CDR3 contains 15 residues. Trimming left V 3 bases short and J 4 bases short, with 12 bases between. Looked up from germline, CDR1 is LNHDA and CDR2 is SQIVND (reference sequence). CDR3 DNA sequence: TGTGCCAGTAGTATGCCCGGGATGGATAATGAAAAACTGTTTTTT. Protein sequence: CASSMPGMDNEKLFF.

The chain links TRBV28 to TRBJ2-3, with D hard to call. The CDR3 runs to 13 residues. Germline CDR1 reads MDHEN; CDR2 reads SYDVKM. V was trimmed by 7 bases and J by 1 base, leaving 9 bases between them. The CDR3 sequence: CASNKLRTDTQYF. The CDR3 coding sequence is TGTGCCAGCAACAAATTACGCACAGATACGCAGTATTTT.

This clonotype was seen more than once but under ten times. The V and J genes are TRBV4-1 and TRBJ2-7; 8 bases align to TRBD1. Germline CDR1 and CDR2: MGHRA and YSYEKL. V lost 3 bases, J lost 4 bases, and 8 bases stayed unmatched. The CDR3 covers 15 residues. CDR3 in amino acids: CASSQFDRGGYEQYF. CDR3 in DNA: TGCGCCAGCAGCCAGTTTGACAGGGGTGGTTACGAGCAGTACTTC.

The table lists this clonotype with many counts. CDR3 amino acids: CASSQSYGYTF. CDR3 bases: TGTGCCAGCAGCCAGTCGTATGGCTACACCTTC. This rearrangement joins TRBV7-9 to TRBJ1-2, with D unresolved. Germline values: CDR1 SEHNR, CDR2 FQNEAQ (reference sequence). The CDR3 runs 11 residues. The V and J ends lost 5 bases and 5 bases respectively, with 6 bases between them.

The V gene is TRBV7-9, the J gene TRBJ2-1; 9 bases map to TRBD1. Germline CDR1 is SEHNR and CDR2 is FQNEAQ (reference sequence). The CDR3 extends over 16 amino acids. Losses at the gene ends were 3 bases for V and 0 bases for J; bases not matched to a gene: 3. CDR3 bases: TGTGCCAGCAGCTTGACGGGACAGGGCTCCTACAATGAGCAGTTCTTC. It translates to CASSLTGQGSYNEQFF.

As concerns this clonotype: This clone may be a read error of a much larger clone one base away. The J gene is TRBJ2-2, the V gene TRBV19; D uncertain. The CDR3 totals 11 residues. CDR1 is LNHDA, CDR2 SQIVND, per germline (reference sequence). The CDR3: CTSRSTGELFF. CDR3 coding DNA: TGTACCAGTAGGAGCACCGGGGAGCTGTTTTTT.

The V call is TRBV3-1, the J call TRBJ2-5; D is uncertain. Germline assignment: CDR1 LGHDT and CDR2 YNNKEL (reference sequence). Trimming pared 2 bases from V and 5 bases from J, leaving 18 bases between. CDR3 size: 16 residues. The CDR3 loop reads CASSQSSIYIGETQYF. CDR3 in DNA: TGTGCCAGCAGCCAAAGTAGCATCTACATAGGGGAGACCCAGTACTTC.

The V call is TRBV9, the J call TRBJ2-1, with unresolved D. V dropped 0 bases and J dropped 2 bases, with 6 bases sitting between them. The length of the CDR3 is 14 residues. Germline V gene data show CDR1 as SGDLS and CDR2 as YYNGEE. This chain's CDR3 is CASSVGRTYNEQFF. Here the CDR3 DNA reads TGTGCCAGCAGCGTAGGCCGGACCTACAATGAGCAGTTCTTC.

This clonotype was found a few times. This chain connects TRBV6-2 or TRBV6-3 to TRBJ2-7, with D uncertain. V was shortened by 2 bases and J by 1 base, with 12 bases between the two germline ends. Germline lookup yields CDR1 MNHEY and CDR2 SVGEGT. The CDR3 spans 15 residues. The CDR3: CASSYEKASSYEQYV. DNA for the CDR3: TGTGCCAGCAGTTACGAGAAGGCTTCGTCCTACGAGCAGTACGTC.

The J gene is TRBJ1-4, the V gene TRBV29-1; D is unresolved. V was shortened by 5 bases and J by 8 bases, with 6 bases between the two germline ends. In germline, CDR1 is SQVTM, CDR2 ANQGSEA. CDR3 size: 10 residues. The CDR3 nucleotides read TGCAGCGTTCTTTCCGAAAAACTGTTTTTT. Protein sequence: CSVLSEKLFF.

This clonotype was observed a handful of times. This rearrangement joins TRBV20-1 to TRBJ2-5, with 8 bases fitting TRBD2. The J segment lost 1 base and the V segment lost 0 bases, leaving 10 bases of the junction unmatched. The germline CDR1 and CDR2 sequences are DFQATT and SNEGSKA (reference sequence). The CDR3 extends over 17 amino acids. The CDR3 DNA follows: TGCAGTGCTAGAGATCCCGGGACTAGTGGGGTCCAAGAGACCCAGTACTTC. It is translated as CSARDPGTSGVQETQYF.

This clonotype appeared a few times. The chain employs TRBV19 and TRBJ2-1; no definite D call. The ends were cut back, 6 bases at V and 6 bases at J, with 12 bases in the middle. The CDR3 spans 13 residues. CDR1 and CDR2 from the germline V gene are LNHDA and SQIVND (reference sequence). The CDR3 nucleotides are TGTGCCAGTAGCACCGCGGACGGCAATGAGCAGTTCTTC. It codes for CASSTADGNEQFF.

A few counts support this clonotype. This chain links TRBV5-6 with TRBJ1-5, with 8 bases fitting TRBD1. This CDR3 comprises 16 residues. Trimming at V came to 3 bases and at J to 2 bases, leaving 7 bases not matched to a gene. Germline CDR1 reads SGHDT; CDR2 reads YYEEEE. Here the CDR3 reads CASSSRGRGGNQPQHF. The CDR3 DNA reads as TGTGCCAGCAGCTCCAGGGGGCGCGGGGGCAATCAGCCCCAGCATTTT.

The CDR3, as DNA: TGTGCCAGCAGTACAGGGGACAATCCAGGTGGCGGGGAGACCCAGTACTTC. Translating gives CASSTGDNPGGGETQYF. The chain couples TRBV6-5 to TRBJ2-5; 7 positions match TRBD1. Germline CDR1 is MNHEY and CDR2 is SVGAGI. The CDR3 runs to 17 residues. With 5 bases clipped from V and 5 bases from J, the junction kept 17 bases outside the gene matches.

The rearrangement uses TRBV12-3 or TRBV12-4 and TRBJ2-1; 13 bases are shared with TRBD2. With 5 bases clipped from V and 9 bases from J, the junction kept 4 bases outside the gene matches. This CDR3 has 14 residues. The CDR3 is CASSGTSGVLEQFF. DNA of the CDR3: TGTGCCAGCAGTGGGACTAGCGGGGTTCTTGAGCAGTTCTTC.

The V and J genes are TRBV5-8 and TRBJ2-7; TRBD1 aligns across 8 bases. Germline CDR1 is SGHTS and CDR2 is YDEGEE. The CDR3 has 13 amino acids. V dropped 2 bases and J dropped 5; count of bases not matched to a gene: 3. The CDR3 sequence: CASSFQGAHEQYF. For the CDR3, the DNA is TGTGCCAGCAGCTTTCAGGGGGCCCACGAGCAGTACTTC.

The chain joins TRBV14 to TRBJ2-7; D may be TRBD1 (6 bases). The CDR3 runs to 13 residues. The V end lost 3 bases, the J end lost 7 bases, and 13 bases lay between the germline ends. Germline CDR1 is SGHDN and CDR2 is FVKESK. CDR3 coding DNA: TGTGCCAGCAGCCACGAACAGGGCGGAGAGCAGTACGTC. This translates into CASSHEQGGEQYV.

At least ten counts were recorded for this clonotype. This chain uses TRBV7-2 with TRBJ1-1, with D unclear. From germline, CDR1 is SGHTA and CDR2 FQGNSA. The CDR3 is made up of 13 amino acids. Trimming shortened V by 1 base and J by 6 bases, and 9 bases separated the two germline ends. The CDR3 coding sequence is TGTGCCAGCAGCTTAGGTACCGGCTCTGAAGCTTTCTTT. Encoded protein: CASSLGTGSEAFF.

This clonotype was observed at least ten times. CDR3 nucleotides: TGCGCCAGCAGCCCCCGGGCAGGTTTCATGGAGCAGTACTTC. Its translation is CASSPRAGFMEQYF. The chain combines TRBV4-1 with TRBJ2-7; D is unclear. Trimming stripped 4 bases from V and 7 bases from J, with 17 bases between. The V gene's germline CDR1 is MGHRA and CDR2 YSYEKL. The CDR3 spans 14 residues.

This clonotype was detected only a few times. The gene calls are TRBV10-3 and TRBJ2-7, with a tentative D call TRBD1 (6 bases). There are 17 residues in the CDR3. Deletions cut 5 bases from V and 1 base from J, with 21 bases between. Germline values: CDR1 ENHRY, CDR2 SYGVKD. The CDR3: CAISSSDSAPNSYEQYV. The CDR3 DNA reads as TGTGCCATCAGTTCTTCGGACAGCGCGCCAAATTCCTACGAGCAGTACGTC.

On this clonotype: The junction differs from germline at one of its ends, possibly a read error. The CDR3 nucleotides read TGTGCCAGCAGTTTGGAAAGACTAGCGGGGGGGCCGGAGGAGACCCGGTACTTC. Its protein is CASSLERLAGGPEETRYF. The chain carries TRBV28 and TRBJ2-5; 14 bases match TRBD2. In germline, CDR1 is MDHEN, CDR2 SYDVKM. The CDR3 covers 18 residues.

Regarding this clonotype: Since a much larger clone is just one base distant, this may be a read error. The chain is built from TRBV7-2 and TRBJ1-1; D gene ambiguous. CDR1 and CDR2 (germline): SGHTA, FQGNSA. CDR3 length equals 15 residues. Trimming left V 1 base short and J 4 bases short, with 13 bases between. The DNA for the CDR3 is TGTGCCAGCAGCTTAGTACCGGGAAGGCGCACTGAAGCTTTCTTT. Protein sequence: CASSLVPGRRTEAFF.

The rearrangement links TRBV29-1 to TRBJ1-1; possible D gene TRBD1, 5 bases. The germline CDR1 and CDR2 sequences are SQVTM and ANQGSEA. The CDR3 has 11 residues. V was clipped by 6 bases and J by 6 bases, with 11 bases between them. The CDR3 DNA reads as TGCAGCGTACCAGGGAATTCTGAAGCTTTCTTT. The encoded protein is CSVPGNSEAFF. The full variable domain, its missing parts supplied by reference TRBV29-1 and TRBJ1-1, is SAVISQKPSRDICQRGTSLTIQCQVDSQVTMMFWYRQQPGQSLTLIATANQGSEATYESGFVIDKFPISRPNLTFSTLTVSNMSPEDSSIYLCSVPGNSEAFFGQGTRLTVV.